These 9 T cell receptor beta chains came from one sample sequenced in a study of cytomegalovirus exposure and HLA in healthy donors. PCR used 60 Vbeta primers and 13 Jbeta primers. The protocol was immunoSEQ multiplex PCR, while the TCRdb copy is restricted to in-frame clones and leaves out a portion. The top ten hold approximately 2.9% of the sample, which has some 170,000 clones, 75% seen once. The sample taken for sequencing was PBMCs. The receptor set was obtained from a male donor in good health and CMV-seronegative.

The rearrangement joins TRBV30 to TRBJ2-5; 7 bases are shared with TRBD2. CDR3 size: 15 residues. CDR1 GTSNPN and CDR2 SVGIG come from the germline V gene (reference sequence). V was clipped by 5 bases and J by 7 bases; unmatched bases: 16. The CDR3 is CAWEGRLAGPGTQYF. Here the CDR3 DNA reads TGTGCCTGGGAGGGAAGACTAGCCGGCCCAGGGACCCAGTACTTC.

The chain couples TRBV6-4 to TRBJ2-1; D perhaps matches TRBD1 (8 bases). Per germline, CDR1 MRHNA and CDR2 SNTAGT. V was trimmed by 5 bases and J by 6 bases, leaving 17 bases between them. The CDR3 is 15 residues long. CDR3 region: CASSYTGGESNEQFF. CDR3 coding DNA: TGTGCCAGCAGTTATACAGGGGGGGAGAGCAATGAGCAGTTCTTC.

The gene calls are TRBV6-5 and TRBJ2-3; 11 nucleotides line up with TRBD2. The junction had 8 bases not matched to a gene; V was cut back by 0 bases and J by 9 bases. Germline V CDR1 and CDR2: MNHEY, SVGAGI. The CDR3 runs 16 residues. The CDR3 region is CASSYSLAGGEGTQYF. Written as DNA, the CDR3 is TGTGCCAGCAGTTACTCTCTAGCGGGAGGTGAGGGAACGCAGTATTTT.

V gene TRBV9 combines with J gene TRBJ2-1, with a possible D match to TRBD2 (5 bases). Germline loops: CDR1 SGDLS, CDR2 YYNGEE. V was clipped by 3 bases and J by 5 bases, with 9 bases between them. The CDR3 contains 13 residues. CDR3 in amino acids: CASSALAHNEQFF. The DNA for the CDR3 is TGTGCCAGCAGCGCCCTAGCCCACAATGAGCAGTTCTTC. The complete variable domain, with remaining parts taken from reference TRBV9 and TRBJ2-1, reads DSGVTQTPKHLITATGQRVTLRCSPRSGDLSVYWYQQSLDQGLQFLIQYYNGEERAKGNILERFSAQQFPDLHSELNLSSLELGDSALYFCASSALAHNEQFFGPGTRLTVL.

The V call is TRBV7-9, the J call TRBJ2-3, with 11 positions matching TRBD1. The CDR3 runs to 18 residues. CDR1 and CDR2 (germline): SEHNR, FQNEAQ (reference sequence). The ends lost 4 bases at V and 3 bases at J; junction bases unmatched: 12. Written as DNA, the CDR3 is TGTGCCAGCAGCTCTACCGATGGGACAGGGGGTTTTACAGATACGCAGTATTTT. Protein product: CASSSTDGTGGFTDTQYF.

The chain carries TRBV19 and TRBJ1-5; a possible D gene is TRBD1 (6 bases). Trimming removed 8 bases from V and 5 bases from J, with 16 bases in between. Germline CDR1 is LNHDA and CDR2 is SQIVND (reference sequence). The CDR3 covers 14 residues. CDR3 sequence reads: CASRGWGRDQPQHF. The DNA of the CDR3 is TGTGCCAGTCGCGGGTGGGGGCGAGATCAGCCCCAGCATTTT.

This chain connects TRBV10-3 to TRBJ2-5; D is perhaps TRBD2 (6 bases). CDR3 length: 17 residues. Trimming took off 0 bases at V and 4 bases at J, with 18 bases between the two ends. Per the germline V gene, CDR1 is ENHRY and CDR2 is SYGVKD. CDR3 amino acids: CAISESILRRGGETQYF. CDR3 bases: TGTGCCATCAGTGAGTCCATTTTAAGGAGGGGCGGAGAGACCCAGTACTTC.

The rearrangement links TRBV7-9 to TRBJ2-3, with D perhaps TRBD2 (6 bases). Trimming stripped 6 bases from V and 4 bases from J, with 14 bases between. CDR3 length equals 14 residues. Germline lookup yields CDR1 SEHNR and CDR2 FQNEAQ (reference sequence). For the CDR3, the DNA is TGTGCCAGCAGTCCAATCGGAGGGGCAGATACGCAGTATTTT. It specifies CASSPIGGADTQYF.

The chain employs TRBV28 and TRBJ1-2; perhaps TRBD1 as D (5 bases). Germline values: CDR1 MDHEN, CDR2 SYDVKM. Trimming took 6 bases from V and 1 from J, leaving 9 bases between them. There are 13 residues in the CDR3. CDR3 DNA sequence: TGTGCCAGCAGCGGGGACTTTAACTATGGCTACACCTTC. Amino acids: CASSGDFNYGYTF.